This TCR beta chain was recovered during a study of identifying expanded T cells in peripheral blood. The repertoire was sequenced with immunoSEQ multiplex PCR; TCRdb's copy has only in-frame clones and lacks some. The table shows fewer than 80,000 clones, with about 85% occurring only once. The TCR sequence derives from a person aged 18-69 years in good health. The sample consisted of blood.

The CDR3 bases are TGTGCCAGCAGTGAAAATCCGGGGGGAACTTCCTACGAGCAGTACGTC. This sequence encodes CASSENPGGTSYEQYV. The J gene is TRBJ2-7, the V gene TRBV7-8, with 7 nucleotides matching TRBD2. This CDR3 has 16 residues. Germline assignment: CDR1 SGHVS and CDR2 FQNEAQ. The trim removed 6 bases at V and 1 base at J, leaving 12 bases unmatched.